These T cell receptor beta chains were read from a single sample in a study of blood T cells in healthy people across ages. TCRdb redid the calling of the 5' RACE reads with MiXCR, one entry per CDR3 protein. The sample lists hundreds of thousands of distinct CDR3 sequences, roughly 41% occurring once. Sequencing was done on a sample of blood. The source is a man aged 80 or over in good health. Both conserved end residues are trimmed from each CDR3. The order of the fields is clone size, CDR3 length, J gene, V gene, CDR3 protein. A clone size is listed for some rows: how often the clone was seen (once, few, many), or a class if it is expanded.

clone size: NA
CDR3 length: 12
J gene: TRBJ2-7
V gene: TRBV7-9
CDR3 protein: ASSLQGATYEQY

clone size: few
CDR3 length: 14
J gene: TRBJ2-7
V gene: TRBV3-1
CDR3 protein: ASSQDVGVGAYEQY

clone size: NA
CDR3 length: 14
J gene: TRBJ2-3
V gene: TRBV15
CDR3 protein: ATSRDKGFSTDTQY

clone size: many
CDR3 length: 15
J gene: TRBJ2-3
V gene: TRBV7-2
CDR3 protein: ASSLWGLAGSTDTQY

clone size: few
CDR3 length: 16
J gene: TRBJ2-2
V gene: TRBV4-3
CDR3 protein: ASSQGRPTGVSTGELF

clone size: NA
CDR3 length: 13
J gene: TRBJ1-2
V gene: TRBV6-2/TRBV6-3
CDR3 protein: ASSYAGTGSLGYT

clone size: few
CDR3 length: 11
J gene: TRBJ2-7
V gene: TRBV25-1
CDR3 protein: ASSEWSAYEQY

clone size: NA
CDR3 length: 14
J gene: TRBJ2-3
V gene: TRBV4-3
CDR3 protein: ASSTRRRLTTDTQY

clone size: many
CDR3 length: 10
J gene: TRBJ2-2
V gene: TRBV29-1
CDR3 protein: SVEPLPGELF

clone size: few
CDR3 length: 15
J gene: TRBJ2-7
V gene: TRBV5-8
CDR3 protein: ASSPVFGTSVTGEQY

clone size: many
CDR3 length: 12
J gene: TRBJ2-3
V gene: TRBV20-1
CDR3 protein: SAPSGGSTDTQY

clone size: few
CDR3 length: 11
J gene: TRBJ1-5
V gene: TRBV5-8
CDR3 protein: ASSLGVIQPQH

clone size: NA
CDR3 length: 12
J gene: TRBJ2-3
V gene: TRBV24-1
CDR3 protein: ATHSGRASDTQY

clone size: NA
CDR3 length: 13
J gene: TRBJ2-1
V gene: TRBV29-1
CDR3 protein: SVEGLAGLLNEQF

clone size: NA
CDR3 length: 13
J gene: TRBJ2-1
V gene: TRBV10-3
CDR3 protein: AIRGSKSSYNEQF

clone size: NA
CDR3 length: 12
J gene: TRBJ2-1
V gene: TRBV7-8
CDR3 protein: ASSLGWGVDEQF

clone size: NA
CDR3 length: 15
J gene: TRBJ1-1
V gene: TRBV24-1
CDR3 protein: ATSGVPGQGGKTEAF

clone size: few
CDR3 length: 14
J gene: TRBJ1-1
V gene: TRBV4-3
CDR3 protein: ASSQEVEGGRTEAF

clone size: NA
CDR3 length: 17
J gene: TRBJ1-6
V gene: TRBV20-1
CDR3 protein: SARETGSMAGERSSPLH

clone size: NA
CDR3 length: 13
J gene: TRBJ2-3
V gene: TRBV6-4
CDR3 protein: ASSVRLERTDTQY

clone size: NA
CDR3 length: 12
J gene: TRBJ2-5
V gene: TRBV6-5
CDR3 protein: ASSYYGPRGEQY

clone size: NA
CDR3 length: 11
J gene: TRBJ2-7
V gene: TRBV12-3/TRBV12-4
CDR3 protein: ASSEQGFGEQY

clone size: few
CDR3 length: 14
J gene: TRBJ2-5
V gene: TRBV28
CDR3 protein: ASSSAGTGFGGTQY

clone size: NA
CDR3 length: 13
J gene: TRBJ1-1
V gene: TRBV7-9
CDR3 protein: ASSLGDRPGTEAF

clone size: NA
CDR3 length: 12
J gene: TRBJ2-1
V gene: TRBV7-9
CDR3 protein: ASSLYSHGETQF

clone size: NA
CDR3 length: 9
J gene: TRBJ2-7
V gene: TRBV28
CDR3 protein: ASSTSSAQY

clone size: NA
CDR3 length: 11
J gene: TRBJ2-7
V gene: TRBV15
CDR3 protein: AASRNRGAEQY

clone size: NA
CDR3 length: 12
J gene: NA
V gene: TRBV2
CDR3 protein: ASSEDRGNYEQY

clone size: NA
CDR3 length: 13
J gene: TRBJ2-2
V gene: TRBV6-1
CDR3 protein: ASTLGGRVTGELF

clone size: NA
CDR3 length: 13
J gene: TRBJ1-1
V gene: TRBV4-3
CDR3 protein: ASSLHRDRHTEAF

clone size: NA
CDR3 length: 8
J gene: TRBJ1-1
V gene: TRBV12-3/TRBV12-4
CDR3 protein: ASSLEEAF

clone size: NA
CDR3 length: 11
J gene: TRBJ2-5
V gene: TRBV12-3/TRBV12-4
CDR3 protein: ASSFGGPETQY

clone size: few
CDR3 length: 10
J gene: TRBJ1-2
V gene: TRBV7-2
CDR3 protein: ASSFRENGYT

clone size: few
CDR3 length: 13
J gene: TRBJ2-7
V gene: TRBV27
CDR3 protein: ASSLKGPGSYEQY

clone size: NA
CDR3 length: 17
J gene: TRBJ2-6
V gene: TRBV4-3
CDR3 protein: ASSQDGPSGSSGANVLT

clone size: NA
CDR3 length: 10
J gene: NA
V gene: TRBV29-1
CDR3 protein: SVDRGGVEQY

clone size: NA
CDR3 length: 15
J gene: TRBJ2-6
V gene: TRBV5-6
CDR3 protein: ASSFPTGGAGANVLT

clone size: NA
CDR3 length: 12
J gene: TRBJ2-7
V gene: TRBV11-2
CDR3 protein: ASSVVTSLYEQY

clone size: few
CDR3 length: 10
J gene: TRBJ2-5
V gene: TRBV12-3/TRBV12-4
CDR3 protein: ASSLGRGTQY

clone size: NA
CDR3 length: 13
J gene: TRBJ2-7
V gene: TRBV20-1
CDR3 protein: SARPFTGTAYEQY

clone size: few
CDR3 length: 13
J gene: TRBJ1-1
V gene: TRBV25-1
CDR3 protein: ASSEFGHMNTEAF

clone size: few
CDR3 length: 13
J gene: TRBJ2-7
V gene: TRBV10-3
CDR3 protein: AISPDRKGGYEQY

clone size: NA
CDR3 length: 12
J gene: TRBJ2-2
V gene: TRBV5-1
CDR3 protein: ASGVTGDTGELF

clone size: NA
CDR3 length: 16
J gene: TRBJ2-1
V gene: TRBV28
CDR3 protein: ASSSPGQGTSGYNEQF

clone size: NA
CDR3 length: 16
J gene: TRBJ2-2
V gene: TRBV7-6
CDR3 protein: ASSQTSGGAFNTGELF

clone size: NA
CDR3 length: 18
J gene: TRBJ2-5
V gene: TRBV20-1
CDR3 protein: SASQRERGVGHLGQETQY

clone size: NA
CDR3 length: 13
J gene: TRBJ2-7
V gene: TRBV18
CDR3 protein: ASSPSVGSSYEQY

clone size: few
CDR3 length: 12
J gene: TRBJ2-4
V gene: TRBV20-1
CDR3 protein: SATRELAKNIQY

clone size: NA
CDR3 length: 14
J gene: TRBJ2-5
V gene: TRBV15
CDR3 protein: ATSRDRAGGMETQY

clone size: once
CDR3 length: 13
J gene: TRBJ1-2
V gene: TRBV7-2
CDR3 protein: ASSLGGPSNYGYT

clone size: many
CDR3 length: 12
J gene: TRBJ2-1
V gene: TRBV29-1
CDR3 protein: SVASRGLYNEQF

clone size: few
CDR3 length: 11
J gene: TRBJ1-5
V gene: TRBV24-1
CDR3 protein: ATSAQGGQPQH

clone size: NA
CDR3 length: 12
J gene: TRBJ2-4
V gene: TRBV20-1
CDR3 protein: SAREEAGGGWQY

clone size: few
CDR3 length: 11
J gene: TRBJ2-7
V gene: TRBV12-3/TRBV12-4
CDR3 protein: ASRRDWGYEQY

clone size: NA
CDR3 length: 13
J gene: TRBJ1-2
V gene: TRBV6-5
CDR3 protein: ASSRLGQTNYGYT